This paragraph covers one T cell receptor (beta chain) sequence. These data are taken from a study of cytomegalovirus exposure and HLA in healthy donors. The assay was immunoSEQ multiplex PCR, and TCRdb's table has in-frame clones only and misses some. This table holds over 250,000 clones, 65% to 90% found once. The clonotype originates from a woman under 30 in good health and CMV-seronegative. Material: PBMCs.

CDR3 sequence: CAWSGGTGEGQPQHF. DNA of the CDR3: TGTGCCTGGAGTGGGGGCACAGGGGAAGGCCAGCCCCAGCATTTT. The rearrangement links TRBV30 to TRBJ1-5, with TRBD1 matching 7 bases. V lost 1 base and J lost 7; bases outside the gene matches: 10. The germline V gene has CDR1 GTSNPN and CDR2 SVGIG (reference sequence). The CDR3 runs to 15 residues.